The clone carrying this T cell receptor (beta chain) appeared a single time. What it recognizes is unknown. This sample is part of a study of T cells in localized non-small cell lung cancer. Findings and limits, study-wide: Uninvolved adjacent lung had higher T cell clonality than tumor and all other tissues. Adjacent lung was found to contain a median approximately 60 of the top 100 tumor clones. The tumor had only one region sequenced, so heterogeneity remains possible.

Using immunoSEQ multiplex PCR, the repertoire was profiled, and TCRdb retains in-frame clones only, with some absent. The top ten hold about 9% of the sample, which has about 24,000 clones, 88% seen once. This receptor was obtained from a woman between 35 and 75 years old with stage III lung adenocarcinoma. This specimen was peripheral blood mononuclear cells, taken before any cancer treatment.

The CDR3 DNA reads as TGTGCCAGCAGTGAAGTAGCGGGGGGCACAGATACGCAGTATTTT. It specifies CASSEVAGGTDTQYF. The chain couples TRBV6-1 to TRBJ2-3, with 9 bases aligning to TRBD2. Germline CDR1 reads MNHNS; CDR2 reads SASEGT. The CDR3 runs to 15 residues. V lost 1 base, J lost 1 base, and 0 bases stayed unmatched.